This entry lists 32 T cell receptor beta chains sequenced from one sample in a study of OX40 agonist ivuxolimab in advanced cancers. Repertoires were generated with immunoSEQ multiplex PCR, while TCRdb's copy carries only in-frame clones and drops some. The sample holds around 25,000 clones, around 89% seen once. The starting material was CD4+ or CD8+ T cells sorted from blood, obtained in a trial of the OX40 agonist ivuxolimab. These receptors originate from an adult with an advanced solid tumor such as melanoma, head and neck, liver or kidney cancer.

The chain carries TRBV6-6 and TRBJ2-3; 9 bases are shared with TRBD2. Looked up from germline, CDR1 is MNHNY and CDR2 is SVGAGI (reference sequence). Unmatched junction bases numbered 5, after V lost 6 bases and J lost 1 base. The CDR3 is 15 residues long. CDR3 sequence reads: CASSPSGAGTDTQYF. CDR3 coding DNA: TGTGCCAGCAGCCCTAGCGGGGCCGGCACAGATACGCAGTATTTT.

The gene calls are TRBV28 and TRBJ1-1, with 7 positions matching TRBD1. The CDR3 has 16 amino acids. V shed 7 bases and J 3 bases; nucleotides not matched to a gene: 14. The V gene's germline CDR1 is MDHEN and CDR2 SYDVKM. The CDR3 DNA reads TGTGCCAGCACGCGGTACAAATGGGACAGCCACACTGAAGCTTTCTTT. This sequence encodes CASTRYKWDSHTEAFF. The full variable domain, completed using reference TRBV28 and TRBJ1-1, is DVKVTQSSRYLVKRTGEKVFLECVQDMDHENMFWYRQDPGLGLRLIYFSYDVKMKEKGDIPEGYSVSREKKERFSLILESASTNQTSMYLCASTRYKWDSHTEAFFGQGTRLTVV.

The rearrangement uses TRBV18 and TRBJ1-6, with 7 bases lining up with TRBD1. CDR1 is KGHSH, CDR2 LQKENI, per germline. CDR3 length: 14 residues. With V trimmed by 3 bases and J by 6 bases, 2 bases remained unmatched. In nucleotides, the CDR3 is TGTGCCAGCTCACCGGGACAGAGTAATTCACCCCTCCACTTT. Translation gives CASSPGQSNSPLHF.

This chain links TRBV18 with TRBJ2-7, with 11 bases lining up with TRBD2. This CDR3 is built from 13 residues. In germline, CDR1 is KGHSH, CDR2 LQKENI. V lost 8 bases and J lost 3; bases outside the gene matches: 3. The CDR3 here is CASGTSGHYEQYF. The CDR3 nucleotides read TGTGCCAGCGGGACTAGCGGCCACTACGAGCAGTACTTC.

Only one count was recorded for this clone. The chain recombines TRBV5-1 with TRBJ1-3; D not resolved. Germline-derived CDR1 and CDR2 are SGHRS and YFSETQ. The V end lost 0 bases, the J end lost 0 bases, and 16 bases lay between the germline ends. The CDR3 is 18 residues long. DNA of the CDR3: TGCGCCAGCAGCTTGGATCTCGCAAGGTCCTTCTCTGGAAACACCATATATTTT. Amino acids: CASSLDLARSFSGNTIYF. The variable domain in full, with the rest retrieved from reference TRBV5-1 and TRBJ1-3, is KAGVTQTPRYLIKTRGQQVTLSCSPISGHRSVSWYQQTPGQGLQFLFEYFSETQRNKGNFPGRFSGRQFSNSRSEMNVSTLELGDSALYLCASSLDLARSFSGNTIYFGEGSWLTVV.

CDR3: CASSSSGTHSNQPQHF. Written as DNA, the CDR3 is TGTGCCAGCAGTTCCTCCGGGACACATAGCAATCAGCCCCAGCATTTT. V gene TRBV27 combines with J gene TRBJ1-5, with D perhaps TRBD1 (6 bases). Trimming took 4 bases from V and 0 from J, leaving 13 bases between them. CDR3 length: 16 residues. Germline CDR1 and CDR2: MNHEY and SMNVEV (reference sequence).

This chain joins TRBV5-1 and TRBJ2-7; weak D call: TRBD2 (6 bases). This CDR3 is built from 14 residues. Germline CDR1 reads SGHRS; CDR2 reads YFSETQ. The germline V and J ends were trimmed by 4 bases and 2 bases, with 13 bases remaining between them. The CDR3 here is CASSLGGLAYEQYF. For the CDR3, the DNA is TGCGCCAGCAGCCTGGGAGGTCTTGCCTACGAGCAGTACTTC.

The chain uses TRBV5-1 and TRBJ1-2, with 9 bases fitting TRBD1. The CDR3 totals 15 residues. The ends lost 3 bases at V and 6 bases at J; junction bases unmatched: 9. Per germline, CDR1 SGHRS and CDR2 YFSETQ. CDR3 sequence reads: CASSSTGGEGNGYTF. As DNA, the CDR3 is TGCGCCAGCAGCTCCACAGGGGGCGAAGGTAATGGCTACACCTTC.

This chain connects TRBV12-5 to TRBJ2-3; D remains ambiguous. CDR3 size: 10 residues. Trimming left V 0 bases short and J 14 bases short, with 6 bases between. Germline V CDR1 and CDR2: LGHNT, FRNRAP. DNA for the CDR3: TGTGCTAGTGGTTTGGTAACCACGTATTTT. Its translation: CASGLVTTYF.

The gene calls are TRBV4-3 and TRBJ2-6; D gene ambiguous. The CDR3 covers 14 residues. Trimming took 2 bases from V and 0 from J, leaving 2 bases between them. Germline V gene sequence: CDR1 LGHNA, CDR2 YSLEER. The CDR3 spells CASSQFSGANVLTF. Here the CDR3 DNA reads TGCGCCAGCAGCCAATTCTCTGGGGCCAACGTCCTGACTTTC.

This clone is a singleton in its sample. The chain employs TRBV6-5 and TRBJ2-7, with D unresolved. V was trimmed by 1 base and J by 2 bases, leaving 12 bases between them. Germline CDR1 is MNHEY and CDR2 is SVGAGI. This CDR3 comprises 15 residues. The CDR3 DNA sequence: TGTGCCAGCAGTTACTACGGCAGCCTCCCCTACGAGCAGTACTTC. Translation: CASSYYGSLPYEQYF.

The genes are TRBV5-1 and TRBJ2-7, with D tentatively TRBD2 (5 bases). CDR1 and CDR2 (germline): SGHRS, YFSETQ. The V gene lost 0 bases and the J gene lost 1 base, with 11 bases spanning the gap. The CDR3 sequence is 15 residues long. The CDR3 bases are TGCGCCAGCAGCTTGGCGCCAGCGGTATCCTACGAGCAGTACTTC. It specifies CASSLAPAVSYEQYF. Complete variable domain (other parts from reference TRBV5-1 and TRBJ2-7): KAGVTQTPRYLIKTRGQQVTLSCSPISGHRSVSWYQQTPGQGLQFLFEYFSETQRNKGNFPGRFSGRQFSNSRSEMNVSTLELGDSALYLCASSLAPAVSYEQYFGPGTRLTVT.

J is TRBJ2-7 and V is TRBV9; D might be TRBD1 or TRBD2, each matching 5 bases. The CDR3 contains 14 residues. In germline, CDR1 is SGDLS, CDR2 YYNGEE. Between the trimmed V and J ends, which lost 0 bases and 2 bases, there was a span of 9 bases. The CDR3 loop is CASSVASRAYEQYF. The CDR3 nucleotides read TGTGCCAGCAGCGTAGCTAGCAGGGCCTACGAGCAGTACTTC.

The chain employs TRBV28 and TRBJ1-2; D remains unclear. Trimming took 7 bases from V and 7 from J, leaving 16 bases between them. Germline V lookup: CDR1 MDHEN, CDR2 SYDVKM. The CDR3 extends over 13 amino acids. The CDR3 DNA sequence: TGTGCCAGCATCACCAACCCTGCGGTTGGCTACACCTTC. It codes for CASITNPAVGYTF.

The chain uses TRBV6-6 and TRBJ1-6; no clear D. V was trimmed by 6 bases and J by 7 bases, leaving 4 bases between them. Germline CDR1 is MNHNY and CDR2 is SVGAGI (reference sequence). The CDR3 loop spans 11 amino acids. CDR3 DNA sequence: TGTGCCAGCAGCCGGAATTCACCCCTCCACTTT. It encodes CASSRNSPLHF.

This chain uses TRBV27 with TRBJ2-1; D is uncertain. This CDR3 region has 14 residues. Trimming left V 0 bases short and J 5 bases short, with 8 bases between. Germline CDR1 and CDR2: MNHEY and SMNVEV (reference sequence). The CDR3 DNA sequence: TGTGCCAGCAGTTTATCGGATAAAAACAATGAGCAGTTCTTC. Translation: CASSLSDKNNEQFF.

This CDR3 reads CASSLVGGANYGYTF. In DNA, the CDR3 is TGTGCCAGCAGCCTGGTCGGGGGCGCGAACTATGGCTACACCTTC. The chain uses TRBV4-2 and TRBJ1-2; D might be TRBD1 (6 bases). The CDR3 loop spans 15 amino acids. Germline lookup yields CDR1 LGHNA and CDR2 YNFKEQ. The V end was cut by 4 bases, the J end by 2 bases, with 14 bases between.

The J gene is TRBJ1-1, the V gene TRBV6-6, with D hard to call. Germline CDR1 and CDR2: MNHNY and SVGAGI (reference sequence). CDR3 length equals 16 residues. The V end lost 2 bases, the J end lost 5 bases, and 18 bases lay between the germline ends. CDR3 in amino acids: CASSYPGWAAETEAFF. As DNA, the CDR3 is TGTGCCAGCAGTTACCCCGGATGGGCGGCGGAGACTGAAGCTTTCTTT.

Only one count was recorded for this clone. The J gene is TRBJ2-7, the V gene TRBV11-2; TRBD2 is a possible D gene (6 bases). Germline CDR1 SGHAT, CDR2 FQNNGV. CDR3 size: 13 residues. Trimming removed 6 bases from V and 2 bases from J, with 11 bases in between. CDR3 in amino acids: CASRGTSAYEQYF. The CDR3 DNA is TGTGCCAGCAGGGGGACTTCCGCCTACGAGCAGTACTTC.

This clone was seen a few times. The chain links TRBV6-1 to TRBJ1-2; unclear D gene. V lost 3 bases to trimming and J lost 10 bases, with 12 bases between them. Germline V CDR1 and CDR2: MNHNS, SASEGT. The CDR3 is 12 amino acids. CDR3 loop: CASSDPFFIYTF. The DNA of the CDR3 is TGTGCCAGCAGTGACCCCTTCTTCATCTACACCTTC.

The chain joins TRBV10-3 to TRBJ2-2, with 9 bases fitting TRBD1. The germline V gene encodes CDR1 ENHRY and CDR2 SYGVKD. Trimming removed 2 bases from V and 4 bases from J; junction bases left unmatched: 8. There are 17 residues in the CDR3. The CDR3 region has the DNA TGTGCCATCAGTGAGGGGACAGGGACGTCGAGCACCGGGGAGCTGTTTTTT. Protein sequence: CAISEGTGTSSTGELFF.

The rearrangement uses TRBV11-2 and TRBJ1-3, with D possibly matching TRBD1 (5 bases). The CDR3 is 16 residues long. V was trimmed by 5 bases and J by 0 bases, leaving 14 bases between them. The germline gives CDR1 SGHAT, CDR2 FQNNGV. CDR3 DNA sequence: TGTGCCAGCAGCCCCCAGGGACGGACCTCTGGAAACACCATATATTTT. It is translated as CASSPQGRTSGNTIYF.

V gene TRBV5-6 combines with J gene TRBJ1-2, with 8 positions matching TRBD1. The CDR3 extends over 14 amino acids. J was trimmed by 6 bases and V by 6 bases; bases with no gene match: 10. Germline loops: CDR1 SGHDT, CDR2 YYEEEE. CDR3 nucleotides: TGTGCCAGCAACCGCGCAGGGGGCGCCGATGGCTACACCTTC. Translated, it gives CASNRAGGADGYTF. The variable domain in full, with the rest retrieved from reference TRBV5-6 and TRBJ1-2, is DAGVTQSPTHLIKTRGQQVTLRCSPKSGHDTVSWYQQALGQGPQFIFQYYEEEERQRGNFPDRFSGHQFPNYSSELNVNALLLGDSALYLCASNRAGGADGYTFGSGTRLTVV.

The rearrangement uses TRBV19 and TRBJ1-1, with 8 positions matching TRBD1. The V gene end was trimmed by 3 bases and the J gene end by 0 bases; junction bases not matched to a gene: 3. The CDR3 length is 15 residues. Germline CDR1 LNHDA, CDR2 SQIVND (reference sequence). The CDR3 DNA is TGTGCCAGTAGTATTGAGGACAGGGTGAACACTGAAGCTTTCTTT. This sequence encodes CASSIEDRVNTEAFF.

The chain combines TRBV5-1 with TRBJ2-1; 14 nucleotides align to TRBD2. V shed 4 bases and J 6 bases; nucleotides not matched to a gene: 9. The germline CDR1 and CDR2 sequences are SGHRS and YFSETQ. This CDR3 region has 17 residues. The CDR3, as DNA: TGCGCCAGCAGCAGGGGGACTAGCGGGAGTTATGGCAATGAGCAGTTCTTC. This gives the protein CASSRGTSGSYGNEQFF. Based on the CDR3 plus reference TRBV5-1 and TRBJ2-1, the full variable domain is KAGVTQTPRYLIKTRGQQVTLSCSPISGHRSVSWYQQTPGQGLQFLFEYFSETQRNKGNFPGRFSGRQFSNSRSEMNVSTLELGDSALYLCASSRGTSGSYGNEQFFGPGTRLTVL.

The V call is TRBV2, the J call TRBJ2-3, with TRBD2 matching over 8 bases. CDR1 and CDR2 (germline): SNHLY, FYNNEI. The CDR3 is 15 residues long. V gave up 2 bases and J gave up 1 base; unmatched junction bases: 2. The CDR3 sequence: CASSEWRGGTDTQYF. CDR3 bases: TGTGCCAGCAGTGAATGGCGGGGGGGCACAGATACGCAGTATTTT.

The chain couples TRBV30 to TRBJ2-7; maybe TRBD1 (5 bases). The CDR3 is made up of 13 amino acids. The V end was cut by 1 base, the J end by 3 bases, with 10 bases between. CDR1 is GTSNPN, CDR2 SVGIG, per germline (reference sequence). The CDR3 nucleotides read TGTGCCTGGAGTGCTGCAGGGAACTACGAGCAGTACTTC. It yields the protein CAWSAAGNYEQYF. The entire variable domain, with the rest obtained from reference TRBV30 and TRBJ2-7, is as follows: SQTIHQWPATLVQPVGSPLSLECTVEGTSNPNLYWYRQAAGRGLQLLFYSVGIGQISSEVPQNLSASRPQDRQFILSSKKLLLSDSGFYLCAWSAAGNYEQYFGPGTRLTVT.

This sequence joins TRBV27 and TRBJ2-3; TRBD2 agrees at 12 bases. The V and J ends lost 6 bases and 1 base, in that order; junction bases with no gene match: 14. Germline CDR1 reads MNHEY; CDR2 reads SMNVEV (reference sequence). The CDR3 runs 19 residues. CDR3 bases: TGTGCCAGCAGCCCTACTAGCGGGGGGTCCCCTAGACGCACAGATACGCAGTATTTT. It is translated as CASSPTSGGSPRRTDTQYF.

The CDR3 reads CASSPREGYNEQFF. The CDR3 DNA reads as TGTGCCAGCTCACCGAGGGAGGGTTACAATGAGCAGTTCTTC. The V gene is TRBV18, the J gene TRBJ2-1; 7 nucleotides agree with TRBD2. The V gene end was trimmed by 3 bases and the J gene end by 4 bases; junction bases not matched to a gene: 3. Looked up from germline, CDR1 is KGHSH and CDR2 is LQKENI. The CDR3 is 14 residues long.

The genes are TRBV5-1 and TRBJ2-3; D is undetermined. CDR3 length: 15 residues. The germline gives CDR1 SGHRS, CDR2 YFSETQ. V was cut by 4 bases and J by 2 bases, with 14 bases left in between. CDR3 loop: CASSEESFDTDTQYF. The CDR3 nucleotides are TGCGCCAGCAGCGAGGAGAGCTTCGACACAGATACGCAGTATTTT.

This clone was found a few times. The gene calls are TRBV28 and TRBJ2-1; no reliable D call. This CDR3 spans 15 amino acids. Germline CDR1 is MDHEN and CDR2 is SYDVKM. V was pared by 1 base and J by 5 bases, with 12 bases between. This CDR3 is CASSLFQISDNEQFF. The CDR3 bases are TGTGCCAGCAGTTTATTCCAGATTTCGGACAATGAGCAGTTCTTC.

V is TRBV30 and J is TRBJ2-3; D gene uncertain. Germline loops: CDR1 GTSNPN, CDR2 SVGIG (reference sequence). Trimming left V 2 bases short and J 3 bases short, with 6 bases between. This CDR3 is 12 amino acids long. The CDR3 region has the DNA TGTGCCTGGAGTCCGGCAACAGATACGCAGTATTTT. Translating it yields CAWSPATDTQYF.